This T cell receptor (beta chain) comes out of a study of cytotoxic CD8 clonotypes in ibrutinib-treated CLL. Study-wide background: Responses: roughly 25 partial, 2 complete; after median roughly 5.5 years, about 15 stayed remitted, roughly 12 progressed.

Data came from immunoSEQ multiplex PCR; TCRdb stores just in-frame clones and leaves some out. The data show about 200,000 clones, with around 72% seen just once and 13% held by the top ten. Trimming shortened V by 0 bases and J by 0 bases, and 7 bases separated the two germline ends. Germline CDR1 and CDR2: SGHRS and YFSETQ. This CDR3 has 14 amino acids. On this clone itself: What it recognizes is unknown.

Study-wide results and caveats: Clonality went higher at ibrutinib response and then dropped back toward baseline at progression.

This TCR derives from a human donor with chronic lymphocytic leukemia. The genes are TRBV5-1 and TRBJ2-7, with no clear D. This specimen was PBMCs, taken after 24 months of ibrutinib treatment. CDR3 amino acids: CASSLVSRSYEQYF. CDR3 DNA sequence: TGCGCCAGCAGCTTGGTCAGTCGCTCCTACGAGCAGTACTTC.